Below are 32 T cell receptor beta chains sequenced from a single sample in a study of T cells in Graves' hyperthyroidism and ophthalmopathy. Amplified TCR beta CDR3 regions came from RNA transcripts. The TCR CDR3 was amplified in a first-round RT-PCR using the HTBI primer set. TCRdb processed the multiplex PCR reads anew with MiXCR; each CDR3 protein has one entry. The sample holds roughly 380,000 distinct CDR3 sequences, 15% to 20% seen once. The sequencing sample was made of blood. The receptors stem from a woman in her late teens or twenties with Graves' hyperthyroidism.

This clonotype occurred a few times. The rearrangement joins TRBV18 to TRBJ1-1; unclear D gene. The germline CDR1 and CDR2 sequences are KGHSH and LQKENI. CDR3 length equals 14 residues. V was clipped by 2 bases and J by 8 bases, with 15 bases between them. The CDR3 bases are TGTGCCAGCTCACCAGACCATTTGGCCCAGGAAGCTTTCTTT. Its protein product is CASSPDHLAQEAFF.

This clonotype showed up many times. CDR3 sequence (DNA): TGTGCCAGCCACCTAGGGGTTGACAACGTCCTGACTTTC. The encoded protein is CASHLGVDNVLTF. The chain uses TRBV2 and TRBJ2-6; tentatively, D is TRBD1 (5 bases). The CDR3 length is 13 residues. Trimming shortened V by 8 bases and J by 9 bases, and 14 bases separated the two germline ends. Germline V gives CDR1 SNHLY, CDR2 FYNNEI.

In this sample, this clonotype turned up a few times. The chain has TRBV24-1 and TRBJ2-2, with D perhaps TRBD1 or TRBD2 (6 bases each). The V gene's germline CDR1 is KGHDR and CDR2 SFDVKD. The V and J ends lost 2 bases and 6 bases respectively, with 15 bases between them. The CDR3 has 16 amino acids. CDR3 in amino acids: CATSDWGAGDPGELFF. The CDR3 DNA reads as TGTGCCACCAGTGATTGGGGGGCAGGGGATCCCGGGGAGCTGTTTTTT.

In this sample, this clonotype turned up many times. The rearrangement links TRBV6-2 or TRBV6-3 to TRBJ2-7, with D possibly matching TRBD2 (6 bases). The length of the CDR3 is 17 residues. Germline loops: CDR1 MNHEY, CDR2 SVGEGT. The V end lost 0 bases, the J end lost 0 bases, and 15 bases lay between the germline ends. Here the CDR3 reads CASSYSIYGGNSYEQYF. DNA of the CDR3: TGTGCCAGCAGTTACTCGATATACGGGGGTAACTCCTACGAGCAGTACTTC.

At least ten counts were recorded for this clonotype. The chain carries TRBV6-1 and TRBJ1-2; D is undetermined. The CDR3 has 13 amino acids. Trimming took off 7 bases at V and 0 bases at J, with 9 bases between the two ends. Germline V CDR1 and CDR2: MNHNS, SASEGT. In DNA, the CDR3 is TGTGCCAGCACCGCCGGGTCTAACTATGGCTACACCTTC. It is translated as CASTAGSNYGYTF.

This clonotype came up many times. The chain carries TRBV20-1 and TRBJ1-2, with D uncertain. This CDR3 spans 16 amino acids. Germline CDR1 is DFQATT and CDR2 is SNEGSKA (reference sequence). V dropped 3 bases and J dropped 4 bases, with 21 bases sitting between them. The CDR3 DNA sequence: TGCAGTGCTAGGCCCCTAACGGGTCTGTTCGGCTATGGCTACACCTTC. Residues: CSARPLTGLFGYGYTF.

Ten or more counts support this clonotype. The chain combines TRBV11-2 with TRBJ1-1; the D gene is possibly TRBD1 (5 bases). Germline loops: CDR1 SGHAT, CDR2 FQNNGV. Trimming left V 1 base short and J 2 bases short, with 8 bases between. CDR3 length equals 14 residues. In nucleotides, the CDR3 is TGTGCCAGCAGCTTAGGTAGGGGAAACACTGAAGCTTTCTTT. The encoded protein is CASSLGRGNTEAFF.

This clonotype was observed many times. V and J are TRBV9 and TRBJ1-2, with 11 bases fitting TRBD1. This CDR3 is built from 16 residues. V lost 1 base to trimming and J lost 7 bases; unmatched junction nucleotides: 9. The germline CDR1 and CDR2 sequences are SGDLS and YYNGEE. CDR3 DNA: TGTGCCAGCAGCGTACTTCCGGGACAGGGGGTTGCTGGCTACACCTTC. Translating it yields CASSVLPGQGVAGYTF. Full variable domain (rest looked up from reference TRBV9 and TRBJ1-2): DSGVTQTPKHLITATGQRVTLRCSPRSGDLSVYWYQQSLDQGLQFLIQYYNGEERAKGNILERFSAQQFPDLHSELNLSSLELGDSALYFCASSVLPGQGVAGYTFGSGTRLTVV.

This clonotype was counted ten times or more. V is TRBV12-3 or TRBV12-4 and J is TRBJ1-2; D gene uncertain. CDR3 length: 10 residues. Trimming took off 5 bases at V and 4 bases at J, with 2 bases between the two ends. CDR3 loop: CASSPYGYTF. Written as DNA, the CDR3 is TGTGCCAGCAGTCCCTATGGCTACACCTTC.

The rearrangement joins TRBV10-2 to TRBJ2-7; D is unresolved. V dropped 2 bases and J dropped 2 bases, with 16 bases sitting between them. The germline V gene has CDR1 WSHSY and CDR2 SAAADI. This CDR3 is 16 amino acids long. DNA for the CDR3: TGCGCCAGCAGTGAGGAGACGACCCAGACGACCTACGAGCAGTACTTC. Translation gives CASSEETTQTTYEQYF.

In this sample, this clonotype turned up many times. J is TRBJ1-1 and V is TRBV6-1, with 8 positions matching TRBD1. The germline V gene has CDR1 MNHNS and CDR2 SASEGT. The CDR3 is 18 residues long. Trimming cost V 6 bases and J 3 bases; bases outside gene matches: 18. The DNA of the CDR3 is TGTGCCAGCAGGGATCTGGACAGGGCGAGAGGCGACTACACTGAAGCTTTCTTT. This codes for CASRDLDRARGDYTEAFF.

There are many counts of this clonotype. This chain links TRBV6-5 with TRBJ1-2, with 8 bases aligning to TRBD1. The CDR3 has 13 residues. Trimming cost V 6 bases and J 2 bases; bases outside gene matches: 2. Germline V lookup: CDR1 MNHEY, CDR2 SVGAGI. The CDR3: CASRRTGNYGYTF. The CDR3 coding sequence is TGTGCCAGCAGAAGGACAGGGAACTATGGCTACACCTTC.

This clonotype was seen repeatedly, ten times or more. The V and J genes are TRBV11-2 and TRBJ1-3; perhaps TRBD1 as D (5 bases). Germline assignment: CDR1 SGHAT and CDR2 FQNNGV. This CDR3 comprises 17 residues. V was cut by 5 bases and J by 0 bases, with 17 bases left in between. The chain's CDR3 is CASSILGTLDSGNTIYF. The CDR3 region has the DNA TGTGCCAGCAGCATCCTCGGGACCTTGGACTCTGGAAACACCATATATTTT.

This clonotype has ten or more counts. This rearrangement joins TRBV2 to TRBJ2-5, with a possible D match to TRBD2 (5 bases). This CDR3 spans 13 amino acids. CDR1 is SNHLY, CDR2 FYNNEI, per germline. V lost 7 bases to trimming and J lost 1 base, with 10 bases between them. The CDR3 region is CASTREIQETQYF. The CDR3 nucleotides are TGTGCCAGCACAAGGGAGATCCAAGAGACCCAGTACTTC.

The V gene is TRBV28, the J gene TRBJ1-1, with D uncertain. CDR3 length: 13 residues. V was cut by 4 bases and J by 6 bases, with 12 bases left in between. Germline lookup yields CDR1 MDHEN and CDR2 SYDVKM. CDR3 region: CASSSYVTPEAFF. In DNA form, the CDR3 reads TGTGCCAGCAGTTCCTACGTTACCCCTGAAGCTTTCTTT.

The V and J genes are TRBV5-4 and TRBJ1-2; weak D call: TRBD1 (6 bases). CDR3 length: 13 amino acids. Trimming shortened V by 2 bases and J by 8 bases, and 13 bases separated the two germline ends. Germline V gene lookup returns CDR1 SGHNT and CDR2 YYREEE (reference sequence). The CDR3 region has the DNA TGTGCCAGCAGCTTACTACAGGGAAGGGGCTACACCTTC. Protein: CASSLLQGRGYTF.

This clonotype was detected many times. This chain links TRBV10-3 with TRBJ1-2; 7 bases align to TRBD1. Losses at the gene ends were 4 bases for V and 8 bases for J; bases not matched to a gene: 10. Germline V gene data show CDR1 as ENHRY and CDR2 as SYGVKD. This CDR3 region has 14 residues. The CDR3: CAISGTTGADGYTF. The CDR3 DNA reads as TGTGCCATCAGTGGGACCACAGGGGCTGACGGCTACACCTTC.

This clonotype was seen many times. The V call is TRBV7-6, the J call TRBJ1-2; D not resolved. The germline gives CDR1 SGHVS, CDR2 FNYEAQ. This CDR3 region has 16 residues. The V end was cut by 5 bases, the J end by 0 bases, with 16 bases between. The CDR3 nucleotides read TGTGCCAGCAGCCCTTCCATCGTATACCCTAACTATGGCTACACCTTC. Its translation is CASSPSIVYPNYGYTF. The full variable domain, rest sourced from reference TRBV7-6 and TRBJ1-2, is GAGVSQSPRYKVTKRGQDVALRCDPISGHVSLYWYRQALGQGPEFLTYFNYEAQQDKSGLPNDRFSAERPEGSISTLTIQRTEQRDSAMYRCASSPSIVYPNYGYTFGSGTRLTVV.

The chain is built from TRBV6-1 and TRBJ2-7; D is unresolved. The CDR3 runs 13 residues. In germline, CDR1 is MNHNS, CDR2 SASEGT. The V end was cut by 3 bases, the J end by 5 bases, with 11 bases between. CDR3 protein: CASSDVWTDEQYF. Here the CDR3 DNA reads TGTGCCAGCAGTGATGTATGGACGGACGAGCAGTACTTC.

This clonotype has at least ten counts. This rearrangement joins TRBV12-3 or TRBV12-4 to TRBJ1-2; a weak D match, TRBD1 (5 bases). The CDR3 extends over 16 amino acids. V was trimmed by 2 bases and J by 0 bases, leaving 13 bases between them. CDR3 residues: CASSLFGGGANYGYTF. CDR3 nucleotides: TGTGCCAGCAGTTTATTCGGTGGGGGAGCTAACTATGGCTACACCTTC.

In its sample, this clonotype was seen many times. The gene calls are TRBV6-1 and TRBJ1-1; 9 bases line up with TRBD1. V trimming: 6 bases; J trimming: 0 bases; junction bases outside the gene matches: 2. The length of the CDR3 is 14 residues. Germline assignment: CDR1 MNHNS and CDR2 SASEGT. The CDR3 DNA reads as TGTGCCAGCAGACAGGGGGCTCTGAACACTGAAGCTTTCTTT. Translating it yields CASRQGALNTEAFF.

In regard to this clonotype: One end of the junction varies from germline; a read error may be responsible. This chain links TRBV6-1 with TRBJ1-1, with a possible D match to TRBD1 (5 bases). The CDR3 has 15 amino acids. The germline CDR1 and CDR2 sequences are MNHNS and SASEGT. CDR3 sequence: CASREGPYMNTEAFF. CDR3 nucleotide sequence: TGTGCCAGCAGAGAGGGACCATACATGAACACCGAAGCTTTCTTT.

The chain employs TRBV12-3 or TRBV12-4 and TRBJ1-5; D not certain. The CDR3 spans 15 residues. The germline V and J ends were trimmed by 3 bases and 7 bases, with 16 bases remaining between them. CDR3 in DNA: TGTGCCAGCAGTTTCGGAAGGGTGGGAGGGCAGCCCCAGCATTTT. It translates to CASSFGRVGGQPQHF.

Regarding this clonotype: A single base separates this from a much larger clone, so it may be a read error. The V call is TRBV5-1, the J call TRBJ1-2, with D perhaps TRBD1 (5 bases). The germline V gene encodes CDR1 SGHRS and CDR2 YFSETQ. The CDR3 consists of 13 residues. CDR3 sequence: CVSSTTERHGYTF. For the CDR3, the DNA is TGCGTCAGCAGCACGACAGAACGACACGGCTACACCTTC.

The V gene is TRBV6-1, the J gene TRBJ1-3; D might be TRBD1 (5 bases). The CDR3 sequence is 14 residues long. Trimming removed 4 bases at V and 0 bases at J, with 7 bases between. Germline V gene lookup returns CDR1 MNHNS and CDR2 SASEGT. In DNA, the CDR3 is TGTGCCAGCAGTGGAGGGACCTCTGGAAACACCATATATTTT. It specifies CASSGGTSGNTIYF.

Many counts were recorded for this clonotype. The chain carries TRBV24-1 and TRBJ1-2; possible D gene TRBD1, 5 bases. Between the trimmed V and J ends, which lost 2 bases and 6 bases, there was a span of 15 bases. Germline assignment: CDR1 KGHDR and CDR2 SFDVKD. The CDR3 runs 15 residues. The CDR3 DNA reads TGTGCCACCAGTGATTACCGTAGGGGAGAAGATGGCTACACCTTC. Translated, it gives CATSDYRRGEDGYTF.

This clonotype was seen at least ten times. This rearrangement joins TRBV20-1 to TRBJ2-7; D gene uncertain. This CDR3 comprises 14 residues. CDR1 DFQATT and CDR2 SNEGSKA come from the germline V gene (reference sequence). V lost 6 bases and J lost 2, with 17 bases in between. The CDR3 region is CSAKIGILPYEQYF. CDR3 sequence (DNA): TGCAGTGCCAAGATCGGCATCTTACCCTACGAGCAGTACTTC.

This clonotype was found many times. CDR3 residues: CASSVTEQETQYF. The CDR3 DNA follows: TGTGCCAGCAGTGTAACAGAGCAAGAGACCCAGTACTTC. V is TRBV12-3 or TRBV12-4 and J is TRBJ2-5; D not certain. The CDR3 has 13 amino acids. V lost 5 bases and J 2 bases, leaving 9 bases between the germline ends.

This clonotype was recorded a few times. Relative to the germline gene, one junction end is altered; a read error may explain this. The chain employs TRBV12-3 or TRBV12-4 and TRBJ2-2; tentative D call: TRBD2 (5 bases). The CDR3 covers 13 residues. The CDR3 DNA follows: TGTGCCAGCAGGGACCTCAACACCGGGGATCTGTTTTTT. Its protein product is CASRDLNTGDLFF.

In this sample, this clonotype turned up many times. The chain joins TRBV4-2 to TRBJ1-5, with TRBD1 matching over 12 bases. This CDR3 has 16 residues. Germline CDR1 is LGHNA and CDR2 is YNFKEQ. Trimming took 0 bases from V and 8 from J; bases not matched to a gene: 5. The CDR3 DNA sequence: TGTGCCAGCAGCCAAGATGGGACAGGGGGCGGGGAGCCCCAGCATTTT. This translates into CASSQDGTGGGEPQHF.

The sample holds many counts of this clonotype. The gene calls are TRBV28 and TRBJ2-7, with unresolved D. The CDR3 contains 15 residues. V was pared by 6 bases and J by 2 bases, with 17 bases between. Germline values: CDR1 MDHEN, CDR2 SYDVKM. The CDR3 here is CASSPLGSATYEQYF. CDR3 sequence (DNA): TGTGCCAGCAGCCCGTTGGGTAGTGCCACCTACGAGCAGTACTTC.

This clonotype was detected ten times or more. The CDR3 DNA follows: TGTGCCAGCAGTTTACTTCAGGGCCGTACGGGTAGGGGCACTGAAGCTTTCTTT. This translates into CASSLLQGRTGRGTEAFF. The V gene is TRBV12-3 or TRBV12-4, the J gene TRBJ1-1, with D possibly being TRBD1 (5 bases). The CDR3 loop spans 18 amino acids. V dropped 2 bases and J dropped 4 bases, with 23 bases sitting between them.